This T cell receptor (beta chain) emerged from a study of T-cell memory formation after mild COVID-19. Study-wide points: Cross-reactive memory appears to have joined, as suggested by some responding clones showing up in pre-infection memory.

Constant-segment primers were used for 5'RACE, and the resulting TCR alpha and TCR beta cDNA libraries carried sample barcodes and UMIs. TCRdb fed the 5' RACE reads into MiXCR, producing one record per CDR3 protein. This table has approximately 150,000 distinct CDR3 sequences, 15% to 20% appearing once. Germline CDR1 and CDR2: DFQATT and SNEGSKA (reference sequence). CDR3 size: 13 residues. V shed 3 bases and J 5 bases; nucleotides not matched to a gene: 4. On this clonotype itself: Its antigen is undetermined.

The source of this sequence is an adult woman who had mild COVID-19 (a few samples of this study predate the infection). Cell type and time point are not known. Sequenced material: PBMCs or a T cell subset sorted from them (not recorded which). The V call is TRBV20-1, the J call TRBJ2-5; TRBD2 matches 9 bases. In DNA, the CDR3 is TGCAGTGCTAGCAGCGGGAGGAGGGAGACCCAGTACTTC. This encodes CSASSGRRETQYF.